The 14 T cell receptor beta chains reported below all come from one sample, sequenced in a study of blood T cell repertoires in COVID-19. Some clones are missing from TCRdb's copy, which holds only in-frame ones; the method was immunoSEQ multiplex PCR. The table lists 180,000 or so clones, more than 70% of them singletons. Sequencing used peripheral blood. The receptor source for this set is a middle-aged man with active or convalescent COVID-19.

The CDR3, as DNA: TGTGCCAGCAGTCTACAGGGGATTGGAAAACTGTTTTTT. Translation gives CASSLQGIGKLFF. The chain employs TRBV2 and TRBJ1-4; 7 bases map to TRBD1. The J segment lost 10 bases and the V segment lost 5 bases, leaving 7 bases of the junction unmatched. Germline lookup yields CDR1 SNHLY and CDR2 FYNNEI. The length of the CDR3 is 13 residues. The variable domain in full, with the rest retrieved from reference TRBV2 and TRBJ1-4, is EPEVTQTPSHQVTQMGQEVILRCVPISNHLYFYWYRQILGQKVEFLVSFYNNEISEKSEIFDDQFSVERPDGSNFTLKIRSTKLEDSAMYFCASSLQGIGKLFFGSGTQLSVL.

The chain uses TRBV5-1 and TRBJ2-1; D is perhaps TRBD2 (5 bases). V lost 3 bases and J lost 3, with 13 bases in between. Germline-derived CDR1 and CDR2 are SGHRS and YFSETQ. CDR3 length: 15 amino acids. CDR3 DNA sequence: TGCGCCAGCAGCTCCATTATCCGGGACTACAATGAGCAGTTCTTC. As protein: CASSSIIRDYNEQFF.

The genes are TRBV2 and TRBJ1-5; a weak D match, TRBD1 (5 bases). With 8 bases removed from V and 5 bases from J, the gap between germline ends came to 13 bases. The CDR3 covers 13 residues. Germline V gives CDR1 SNHLY, CDR2 FYNNEI. The CDR3 sequence: CASAQAFDQPQHF. Here the CDR3 DNA reads TGTGCCAGCGCACAGGCGTTCGATCAGCCCCAGCATTTT.

The chain couples TRBV6-4 to TRBJ1-2, with 8 bases matching TRBD1. J was trimmed by 4 bases and V by 7 bases; bases with no gene match: 14. The CDR3 loop spans 16 amino acids. Per the germline V gene, CDR1 is MRHNA and CDR2 is SNTAGT. CDR3 nucleotide sequence: TGTGCCAGCAACCAGAGAGGACAGGGAGCGTCCTATGGCTACACCTTC. Protein product: CASNQRGQGASYGYTF.

The chain links TRBV15 to TRBJ2-3, with 9 bases matching TRBD2. The CDR3 runs to 15 residues. After removal of 2 bases from V and 4 bases from J, the junction contained 4 bases not matched to a gene. Germline CDR1 LNHNV, CDR2 YYDKDF (reference sequence). CDR3 DNA sequence: TGTGCCACCAGCAGAAGCGGGGGGCCACCAGATACGCAGTATTTT. Translated, it gives CATSRSGGPPDTQYF.

The chain couples TRBV7-2 to TRBJ1-3; D is perhaps TRBD1 (5 bases). Germline assignment: CDR1 SGHTA and CDR2 FQGNSA. V dropped 0 bases and J dropped 1 base, with 7 bases sitting between them. This CDR3 has 15 amino acids. The CDR3 protein is CASSLAGVSGNTIYF. The CDR3 DNA sequence: TGTGCCAGCAGCTTAGCAGGGGTTTCTGGAAACACCATATATTTT.

V usage is TRBV7-3 and J usage is TRBJ2-5, with TRBD1 matching over 8 bases. J was trimmed by 2 bases and V by 5 bases; bases with no gene match: 7. The CDR3 has 15 amino acids. The germline CDR1 and CDR2 sequences are SGHTA and FQGTGA. The CDR3 sequence: CASSQTGDRQETQYF. Written as DNA, the CDR3 is TGTGCCAGCAGCCAGACAGGGGACCGGCAAGAGACCCAGTACTTC.

J is TRBJ1-2 and V is TRBV5-4; 9 bases map to TRBD1. The CDR3 loop spans 16 amino acids. V trimming: 4 bases; J trimming: 8 bases; junction bases outside the gene matches: 15. CDR1 and CDR2 (germline): SGHNT, YYREEE (reference sequence). CDR3 in amino acids: CASSRTNQGQGGGYTF. DNA for the CDR3: TGTGCCAGCAGCCGAACGAATCAGGGACAGGGCGGAGGCTACACCTTC.

This sequence joins TRBV6-1 and TRBJ1-5, with unresolved D. Per the germline V gene, CDR1 is MNHNS and CDR2 is SASEGT. The CDR3 totals 15 residues. Trimming stripped 3 bases from V and 7 bases from J, with 16 bases between. The CDR3 spells CASSEGPRPRQPQHF. The CDR3 nucleotides read TGTGCCAGCAGTGAGGGCCCAAGGCCAAGGCAGCCCCAGCATTTT.

This chain links TRBV7-9 with TRBJ1-2, with 8 bases lining up with TRBD1. With V trimmed by 4 bases and J by 4 bases, 11 bases remained unmatched. The CDR3 length is 16 residues. The germline gives CDR1 SEHNR, CDR2 FQNEAQ (reference sequence). CDR3 sequence: CASSSRDRSGGYGYTF. The CDR3 coding sequence is TGTGCCAGCAGCTCTCGGGACAGGTCGGGCGGCTATGGCTACACCTTC. Complete variable domain (other parts from reference TRBV7-9 and TRBJ1-2): DTGVSQNPRHKITKRGQNVTFRCDPISEHNRLYWYRQTLGQGPEFLTYFQNEAQLEKSRLLSDRFSAERPKGSFSTLEIQRTEQGDSAMYLCASSSRDRSGGYGYTFGSGTRLTVV.

This chain connects TRBV5-1 to TRBJ2-2; D is possibly TRBD2 (7 bases). CDR1 is SGHRS and CDR2 is YFSETQ in the germline V gene. There are 15 residues in the CDR3. Trimming took off 6 bases at V and 1 base at J, with 13 bases between the two ends. CDR3 in DNA: TGCGCCAGCATATCGGGGGGCCGGAACACCGGGGAGCTGTTTTTT. This codes for CASISGGRNTGELFF.

The V call is TRBV21-1, the J call TRBJ1-5. TRBV21-1 is reported as a pseudogene. This CDR3 region has 17 residues. The DNA of the CDR3 is TGTGCCAGCAGCGCTCTCGAGGGAGCAGTAGGCAATCAGCCCCAGCATTTT. It specifies CASSALEGAVGNQPQHF.

This chain joins TRBV28 and TRBJ1-1; 7 positions match TRBD1. The V segment lost 3 bases and the J segment 3 bases; nucleotides outside the gene matches: 7. Germline V gene data show CDR1 as MDHEN and CDR2 as SYDVKM. The CDR3 has 15 residues. CDR3 protein: CASSFRAGGHTEAFF. CDR3 bases: TGTGCCAGCAGTTTCCGGGCAGGGGGACACACTGAAGCTTTCTTT.

The chain combines TRBV6-5 with TRBJ2-2, with D possibly matching TRBD1 (5 bases). CDR1 is MNHEY, CDR2 SVGAGI, per germline. V dropped 0 bases and J dropped 6 bases, with 11 bases sitting between them. The CDR3 runs to 15 residues. CDR3 sequence (DNA): TGTGCCAGCAGTTACTCGCGCCTAGGGGCCGGGGAGCTGTTTTTT. Its translation: CASSYSRLGAGELFF.